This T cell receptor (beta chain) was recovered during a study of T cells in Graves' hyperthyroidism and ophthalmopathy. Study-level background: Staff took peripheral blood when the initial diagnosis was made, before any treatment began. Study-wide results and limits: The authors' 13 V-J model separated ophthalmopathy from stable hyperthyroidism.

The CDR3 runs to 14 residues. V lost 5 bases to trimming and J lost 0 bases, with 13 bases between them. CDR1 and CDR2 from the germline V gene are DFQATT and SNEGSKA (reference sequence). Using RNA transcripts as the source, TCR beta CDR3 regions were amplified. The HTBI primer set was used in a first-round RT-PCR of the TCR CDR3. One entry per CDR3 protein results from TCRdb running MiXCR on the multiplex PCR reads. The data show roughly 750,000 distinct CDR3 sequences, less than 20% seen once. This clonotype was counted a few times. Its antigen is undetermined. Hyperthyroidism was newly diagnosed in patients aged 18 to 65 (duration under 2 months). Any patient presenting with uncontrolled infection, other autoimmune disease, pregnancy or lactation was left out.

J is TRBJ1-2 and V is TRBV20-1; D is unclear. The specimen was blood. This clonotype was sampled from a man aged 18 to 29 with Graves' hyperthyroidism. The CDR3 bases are TGCAGTGCTCGTCGCCAGGCTTCTAACTATGGCTACACCTTC. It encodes CSARRQASNYGYTF.